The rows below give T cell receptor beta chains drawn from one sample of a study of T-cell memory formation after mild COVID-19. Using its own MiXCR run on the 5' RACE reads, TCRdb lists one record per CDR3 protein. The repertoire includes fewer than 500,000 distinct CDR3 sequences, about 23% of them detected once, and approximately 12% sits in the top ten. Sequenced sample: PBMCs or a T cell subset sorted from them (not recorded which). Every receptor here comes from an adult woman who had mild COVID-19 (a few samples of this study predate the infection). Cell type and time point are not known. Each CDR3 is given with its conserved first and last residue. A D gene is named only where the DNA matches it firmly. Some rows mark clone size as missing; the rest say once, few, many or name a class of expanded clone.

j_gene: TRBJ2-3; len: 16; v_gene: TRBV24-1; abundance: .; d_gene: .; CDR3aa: CATSANRGTGTDTQYF; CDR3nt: TGTGCCACCAGTGCTAACCGGGGAACCGGAACAGATACGCAGTATTTT
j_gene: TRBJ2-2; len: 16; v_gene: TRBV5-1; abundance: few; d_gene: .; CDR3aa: CASSFLGDTNTGELFF; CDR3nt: TGCGCCAGCAGCTTCCTCGGGGATACGAACACCGGGGAGCTGTTTTTT
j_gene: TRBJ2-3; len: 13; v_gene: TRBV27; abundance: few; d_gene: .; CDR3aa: CASSFSSTDTQYF; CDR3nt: TGTGCCAGCAGCTTCTCTAGTACTGATACGCAGTATTTT
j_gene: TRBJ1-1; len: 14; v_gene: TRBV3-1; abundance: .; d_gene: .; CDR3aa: CASSLGGPYTEAFF; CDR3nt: TGTGCCAGCAGCTTGGGGGGGCCTTACACTGAAGCTTTCTTT
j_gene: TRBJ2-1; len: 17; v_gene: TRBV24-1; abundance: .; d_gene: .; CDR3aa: CATSDRPGLRSYNEQFF; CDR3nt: TGTGCCACCAGTGATCGACCAGGACTGCGCTCCTACAATGAGCAGTTCTTC
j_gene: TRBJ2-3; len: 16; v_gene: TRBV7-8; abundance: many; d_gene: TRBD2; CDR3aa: CASSSRTSGRRHTQYF; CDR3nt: TGTGCCAGCAGCTCCCGGACTAGCGGGAGAAGGCATACGCAGTATTTT
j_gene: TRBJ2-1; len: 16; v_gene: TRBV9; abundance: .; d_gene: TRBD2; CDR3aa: CASSPPPGLAGNEQFF; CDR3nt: TGTGCCAGCAGTCCCCCTCCGGGACTAGCGGGCAATGAGCAGTTCTTC
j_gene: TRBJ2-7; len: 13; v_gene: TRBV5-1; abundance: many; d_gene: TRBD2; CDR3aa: CASSLGGRDEQYF; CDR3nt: TGCGCCAGCAGCTTGGGGGGGAGGGACGAGCAGTACTTC
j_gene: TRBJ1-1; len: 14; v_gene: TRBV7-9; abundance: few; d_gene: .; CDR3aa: CASSLALRDTEAFF; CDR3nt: TGTGCCAGCAGCTTAGCCCTTAGGGACACTGAAGCTTTCTTT
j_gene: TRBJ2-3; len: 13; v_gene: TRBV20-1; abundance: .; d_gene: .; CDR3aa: CSARDARAHTQYF; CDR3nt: TGCAGTGCTAGAGATGCCCGGGCACATACGCAGTATTTT
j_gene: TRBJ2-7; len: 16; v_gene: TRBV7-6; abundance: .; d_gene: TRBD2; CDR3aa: CASSAKGTSGIYEQYF; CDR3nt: TGTGCCAGCAGCGCAAAGGGGACTAGCGGGATCTACGAGCAGTACTTC
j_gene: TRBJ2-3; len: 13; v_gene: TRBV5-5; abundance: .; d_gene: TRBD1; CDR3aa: CASSHDRGDTQYF; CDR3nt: TGTGCCAGCAGCCATGACAGGGGGGATACGCAGTATTTT
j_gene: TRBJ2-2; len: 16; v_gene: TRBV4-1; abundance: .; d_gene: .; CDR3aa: CASSQAGTANTGELFF; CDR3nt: TGCGCCAGCAGCCAAGCCGGGACCGCGAACACCGGGGAGCTGTTTTTT
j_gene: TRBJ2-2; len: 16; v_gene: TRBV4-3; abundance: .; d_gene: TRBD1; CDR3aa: CASSQADRAYTGELFF; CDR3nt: TGCGCCAGCAGCCAGGCTGACAGGGCCTACACCGGGGAGCTGTTTTTT
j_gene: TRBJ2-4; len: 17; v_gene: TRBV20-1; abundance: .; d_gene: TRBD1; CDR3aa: CSARERKGQGKKNIQYF; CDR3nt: TGCAGTGCTAGAGAGAGGAAAGGACAGGGGAAAAAAAACATTCAGTACTTC
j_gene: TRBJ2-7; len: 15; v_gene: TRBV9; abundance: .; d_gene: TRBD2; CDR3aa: CASSVAASGVYEQYF; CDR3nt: TGTGCCAGCAGCGTAGCAGCTAGCGGGGTTTACGAGCAGTACTTC
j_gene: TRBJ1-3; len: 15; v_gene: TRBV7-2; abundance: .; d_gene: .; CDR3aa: CASSLGSTLGNTIYF; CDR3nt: TGTGCCAGCAGCTTGGGGTCGACTCTTGGAAACACCATATATTTT
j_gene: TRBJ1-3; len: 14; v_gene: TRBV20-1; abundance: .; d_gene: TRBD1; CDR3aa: CSASRGPAGNTIYF; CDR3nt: TGCAGTGCTAGTAGGGGGCCAGCTGGAAACACCATATATTTT
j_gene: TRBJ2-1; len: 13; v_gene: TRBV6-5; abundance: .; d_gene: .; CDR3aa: CASSSPMGGEQFF; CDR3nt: TGTGCCAGCAGTTCCCCGATGGGGGGTGAGCAGTTCTTC
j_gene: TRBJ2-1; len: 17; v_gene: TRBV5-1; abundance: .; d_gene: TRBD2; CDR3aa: CASSLLLAGGLYNEQFF; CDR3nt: TGCGCCAGCAGCTTGTTACTTGCGGGGGGCCTCTACAATGAGCAGTTCTTC
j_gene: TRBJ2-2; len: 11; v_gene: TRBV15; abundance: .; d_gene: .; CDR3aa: CATSNAGELFF; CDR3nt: TGTGCCACCAGCAATGCCGGGGAGCTGTTTTTT
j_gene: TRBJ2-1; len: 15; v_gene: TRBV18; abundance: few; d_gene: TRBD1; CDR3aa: CASSPLGQGAHEQFF; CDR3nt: TGTGCCAGCTCACCACTGGGACAGGGGGCACATGAGCAGTTCTTC
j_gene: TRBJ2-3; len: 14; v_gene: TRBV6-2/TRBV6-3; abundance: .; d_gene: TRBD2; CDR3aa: CASSTTSGSDTQYF; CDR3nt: TGTGCCAGCAGTACGACTAGCGGGTCAGATACGCAGTATTTT
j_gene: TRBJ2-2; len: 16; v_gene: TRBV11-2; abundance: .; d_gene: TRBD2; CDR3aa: CASSPGTSGRYGELFF; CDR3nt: TGTGCCAGCAGCCCAGGGACTAGCGGGAGATACGGGGAGCTGTTTTTT
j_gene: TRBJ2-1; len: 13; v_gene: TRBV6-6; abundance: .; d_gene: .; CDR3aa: CASSPRGEREGFF; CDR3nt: TGTGCCAGCAGTCCCCGGGGAGAAAGAGAGGGGTTCTTC
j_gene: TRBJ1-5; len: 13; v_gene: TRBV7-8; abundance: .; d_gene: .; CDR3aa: CASSGGVTQPQHF; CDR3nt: TGTGCCAGCAGTGGAGGGGTTACTCAGCCCCAGCATTTT
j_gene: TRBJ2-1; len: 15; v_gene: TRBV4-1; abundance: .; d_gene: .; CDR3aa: CASSHPSAAANEQFF; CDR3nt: TGCGCCAGCAGCCACCCCTCAGCGGCTGCCAATGAGCAGTTCTTC
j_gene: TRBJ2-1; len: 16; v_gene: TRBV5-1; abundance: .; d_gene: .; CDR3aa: CASSLAPGVTFNEQFF; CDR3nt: TGCGCCAGCAGCTTGGCCCCGGGGGTGACTTTCAATGAGCAGTTCTTC
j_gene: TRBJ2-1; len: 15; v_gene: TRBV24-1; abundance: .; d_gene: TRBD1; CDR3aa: CATSDDRGRKNEQFF; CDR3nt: TGTGCCACCAGTGACGACAGGGGGCGTAAAAATGAGCAGTTCTTC
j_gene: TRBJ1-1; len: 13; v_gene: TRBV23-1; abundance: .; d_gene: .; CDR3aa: CASSQSETTEAFF; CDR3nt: TGCGCCAGCAGTCAATCGGAGACCACTGAAGCTTTCTTT
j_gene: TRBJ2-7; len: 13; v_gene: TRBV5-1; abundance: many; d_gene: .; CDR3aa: CASSLGSAYEQYF; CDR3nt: TGCGCCAGCAGCTTGGGTTCGGCGTACGAGCAGTACTTC
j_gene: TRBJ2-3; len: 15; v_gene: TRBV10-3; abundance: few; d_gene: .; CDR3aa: CAISDYSRDTDTQYF; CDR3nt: TGTGCCATCAGTGACTACAGCCGAGACACAGATACGCAGTATTTT
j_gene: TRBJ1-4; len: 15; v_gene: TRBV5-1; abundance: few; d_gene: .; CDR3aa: CASSVGRDGGEKLFF; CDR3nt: TGCGCCAGCAGCGTGGGCCGGGACGGTGGGGAAAAACTGTTTTTT
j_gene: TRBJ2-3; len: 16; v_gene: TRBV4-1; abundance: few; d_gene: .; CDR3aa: CASSQPRRGAGDTQYF; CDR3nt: TGCGCCAGCAGCCAACCACGGAGGGGGGCCGGGGATACGCAGTATTTT
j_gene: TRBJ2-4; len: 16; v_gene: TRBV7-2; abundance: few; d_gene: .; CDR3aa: CASSSEGRLAKNIQYF; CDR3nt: TGTGCCAGCAGCTCCGAAGGACGGCTAGCCAAAAACATTCAGTACTTC
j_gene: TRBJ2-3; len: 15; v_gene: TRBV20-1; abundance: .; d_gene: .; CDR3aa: CSASEWGSRADTQYF; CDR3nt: TGCAGTGCGTCAGAGTGGGGGAGTAGGGCAGATACGCAGTATTTT
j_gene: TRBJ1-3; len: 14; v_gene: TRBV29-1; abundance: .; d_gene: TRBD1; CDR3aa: CSVAGGFSGNTIYF; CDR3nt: TGCAGCGTTGCAGGGGGCTTCTCTGGAAACACCATATATTTT
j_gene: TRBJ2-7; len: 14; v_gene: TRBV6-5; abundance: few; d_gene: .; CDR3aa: CASSFSPWEAEQYF; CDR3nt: TGTGCCAGCAGTTTTTCTCCCTGGGAGGCCGAGCAGTACTTC
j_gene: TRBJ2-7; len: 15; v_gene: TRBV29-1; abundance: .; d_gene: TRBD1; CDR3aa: CSVEGWGQGSHEQYF; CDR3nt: TGCAGCGTTGAGGGATGGGGACAGGGATCCCACGAGCAGTACTTC
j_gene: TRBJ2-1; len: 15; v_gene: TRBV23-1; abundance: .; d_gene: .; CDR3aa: CASSQRGARYGEQFF; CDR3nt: TGCGCCAGCAGTCAACGGGGGGCCCGGTACGGTGAGCAGTTCTTC
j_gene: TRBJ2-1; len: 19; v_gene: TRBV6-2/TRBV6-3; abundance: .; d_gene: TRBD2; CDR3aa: CASSYPRESFRVSANEQFF; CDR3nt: TGTGCCAGCAGTTACCCGCGGGAGTCTTTCAGGGTCTCCGCCAATGAGCAGTTCTTC
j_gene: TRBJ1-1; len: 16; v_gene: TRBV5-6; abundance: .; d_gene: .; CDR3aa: CASSLDPGLGNTEAFF; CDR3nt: TGTGCCAGCAGCTTGGATCCTGGGCTAGGGAACACTGAAGCTTTCTTT
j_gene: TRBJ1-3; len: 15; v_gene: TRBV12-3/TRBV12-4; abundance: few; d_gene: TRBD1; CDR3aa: CASIQGAHSGNTIYF; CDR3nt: TGTGCCAGCATCCAGGGGGCCCACTCTGGAAACACCATATATTTT
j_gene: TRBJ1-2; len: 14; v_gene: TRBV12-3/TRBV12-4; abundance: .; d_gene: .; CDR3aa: CASSLGDNDYGYTF; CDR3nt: TGTGCCAGCAGTTTAGGGGACAACGACTATGGCTACACCTTC
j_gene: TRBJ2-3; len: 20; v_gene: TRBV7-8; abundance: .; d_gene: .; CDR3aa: CASSLEVSVPRLVPWYTQYF; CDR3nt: TGTGCCAGCAGCTTAGAGGTCTCAGTCCCCCGTCTGGTCCCCTGGTATACGCAGTATTTT
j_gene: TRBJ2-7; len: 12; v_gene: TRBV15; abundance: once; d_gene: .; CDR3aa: CATSTDSYEQYF; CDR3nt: TGTGCCACCAGCACGGACTCCTACGAGCAGTACTTC
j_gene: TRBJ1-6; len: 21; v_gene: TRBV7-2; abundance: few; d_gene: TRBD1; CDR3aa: CASSLRGQERRTSSYNSPLHF; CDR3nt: TGTGCCAGCAGCTTAAGGGGACAGGAACGACGAACGAGCTCCTATAATTCACCCCTCCACTTT
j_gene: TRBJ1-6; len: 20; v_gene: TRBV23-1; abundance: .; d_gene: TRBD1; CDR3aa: CASSQTLGDRPSSYNSPLHF; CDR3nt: TGCGCCAGCAGTCAGACCCTTGGGGACAGGCCGAGCTCCTATAATTCACCCCTCCACTTT
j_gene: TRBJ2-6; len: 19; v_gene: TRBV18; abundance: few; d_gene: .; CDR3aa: CASSPIQVGLYSGANVLTF; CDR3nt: TGTGCCAGCTCACCTATACAGGTCGGCCTTTACTCTGGGGCCAACGTCCTGACTTTC